The clone carrying this T cell receptor beta chain appeared once. What it binds is not known. The data were obtained in a study of shared clonotypes between healthy human individuals. Study as a whole: A donor's plate count was three for CD4 naive and three for CD4 memory; CD8 naive had two and CD8 memory one.

Over several immunoSEQ plates, each subset's genomic DNA was distributed in even portions. TCRdb's table, derived via immunoSEQ multiplex PCR, lists solely in-frame clones and lacks some. The repertoire consists of approximately 340,000 clones, with under 80% occurring once and the leading ten covering around a tenth. The CDR3 is 17 amino acids. Germline lookup yields CDR1 LGHNA and CDR2 YSLEER. The V and J ends lost 1 base and 4 bases respectively, with 17 bases between them. General study points: On the whole, naive subsets had larger estimated richness than memory subsets had.

This TCR derives from a man aged 25 to 45 in good health. The chain links TRBV4-3 to TRBJ2-1; D might be TRBD1 or TRBD2, each matching 5 bases. Sequenced material: memory CD4+ T cells sorted from blood. Subset of the sample: CD45RA-negative fraction. CDR3 nucleotide sequence: TGCGCCAGCAGCCAAGGCGGTCCGGGGACGGGGTACAATGAGCAGTTCTTC. Translating gives CASSQGGPGTGYNEQFF.